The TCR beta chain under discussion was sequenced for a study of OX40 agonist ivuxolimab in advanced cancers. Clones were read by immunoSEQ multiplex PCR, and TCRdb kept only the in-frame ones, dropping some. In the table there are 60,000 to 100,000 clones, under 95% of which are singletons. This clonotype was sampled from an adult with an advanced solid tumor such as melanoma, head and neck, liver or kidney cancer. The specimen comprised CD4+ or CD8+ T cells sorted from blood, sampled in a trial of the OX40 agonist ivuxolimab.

Here the CDR3 reads CASSSSSGGDSYEQYF. CDR3 nucleotides: TGTGCCAGCAGCTCCTCTTCGGGCGGGGACTCCTACGAGCAGTACTTC. The chain carries TRBV5-4 and TRBJ2-7; tentatively, D is TRBD2 (6 bases). The germline gives CDR1 SGHNT, CDR2 YYREEE (reference sequence). The length of the CDR3 is 16 residues. V lost 3 bases, J lost 0 bases, and 16 bases lay in between. Full variable domain (remainder filled in from reference TRBV5-4 and TRBJ2-7): ETGVTQSPTHLIKTRGQQVTLRCSSQSGHNTVSWYQQALGQGPQFIFQYYREEENGRGNFPPRFSGLQFPNYSSELNVNALELDDSALYLCASSSSSGGDSYEQYFGPGTRLTVT.